This TCR beta chain stems from a study of PD-L1 blockade in urothelial cancer. Study as a whole: Blood samples contained a median roughly 150,000 T cells.

The CDR3 loop spans 13 amino acids. Trimming removed 8 bases from V and 1 base from J, with 8 bases in between. Germline loops: CDR1 MGHDK, CDR2 SYGVNS. As for time point: peripheral blood 6 weeks after treatment start. Generated by immunoSEQ multiplex PCR, the TCRdb table keeps only in-frame clones and is missing some. The sample carries some 120,000 clones, more than 85% recorded once. The origin of this receptor is a man aged 55 to 70 with urothelial cancer. The sample here was PBMCs, taken around atezolizumab (anti-PD-L1) treatment. The V and J genes are TRBV25-1 and TRBJ2-2, with D possibly matching TRBD1 (6 bases). This CDR3 reads CASGQMNTGELFF. The DNA for the CDR3 is TGTGCCAGCGGACAGATGAACACCGGGGAGCTGTTTTTT.